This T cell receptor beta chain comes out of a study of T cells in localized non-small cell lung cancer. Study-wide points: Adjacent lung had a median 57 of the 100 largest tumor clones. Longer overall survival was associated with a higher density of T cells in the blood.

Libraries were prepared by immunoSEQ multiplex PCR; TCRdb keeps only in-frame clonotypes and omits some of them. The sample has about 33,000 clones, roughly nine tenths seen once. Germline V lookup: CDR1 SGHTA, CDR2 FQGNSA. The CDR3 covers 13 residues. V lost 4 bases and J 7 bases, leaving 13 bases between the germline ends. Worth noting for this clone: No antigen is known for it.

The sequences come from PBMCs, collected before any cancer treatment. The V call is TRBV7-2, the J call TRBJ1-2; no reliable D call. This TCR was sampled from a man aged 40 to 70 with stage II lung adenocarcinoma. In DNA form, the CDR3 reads TGTGCCAGCAGCTCGCGTGAGGGTGCTGGCTACACCTTC. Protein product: CASSSREGAGYTF.